What follows are 8 T cell receptor beta chains derived from one specimen sequenced in a study of blood T cell repertoires in COVID-19. Using immunoSEQ multiplex PCR, the repertoire was profiled, and TCRdb retains in-frame clones only, with some absent. The data contain 150,000 to 200,000 clones, approximately 88% of them singletons. The source material was PBMCs or T cells enriched from blood (not recorded which). The source of these receptors is a woman in her forties or fifties who had recovered from COVID-19.

The V and J genes are TRBV15 and TRBJ2-3, with D maybe TRBD2 (5 bases). This CDR3 is built from 17 residues. Per the germline V gene, CDR1 is LNHNV and CDR2 is YYDKDF (reference sequence). Trimming shortened V by 5 bases and J by 0 bases, and 18 bases separated the two germline ends. CDR3 protein: CATSGLWTGTSTDTQYF. The CDR3 nucleotides read TGTGCCACCAGCGGGCTATGGACTGGCACTAGCACAGATACGCAGTATTTT.

The V gene is TRBV27, the J gene TRBJ2-2; 9 bases agree with TRBD1. Losses at the gene ends were 2 bases for V and 2 bases for J; bases not matched to a gene: 3. CDR3 length: 16 amino acids. The germline V gene has CDR1 MNHEY and CDR2 SMNVEV (reference sequence). This chain's CDR3 is CASSLRDRVNTGELFF. The DNA of the CDR3 is TGTGCCAGCAGTTTACGGGACAGGGTAAACACCGGGGAGCTGTTTTTT.

As DNA, the CDR3 is TGTGCCAGCAGTCCCAGGACAGGGGGAAGTTATGGCTACACCTTC. This codes for CASSPRTGGSYGYTF. The chain uses TRBV27 and TRBJ1-2; TRBD1 matches at 10 bases. This CDR3 has 15 residues. The junction had 8 bases not matched to a gene; V was cut back by 5 bases and J by 5 bases. Germline V lookup: CDR1 MNHEY, CDR2 SMNVEV (reference sequence).

This rearrangement joins TRBV7-9 to TRBJ2-7; tentatively, D is TRBD1 (6 bases). From germline, CDR1 is SEHNR and CDR2 FQNEAQ (reference sequence). V was pared by 1 base and J by 2 bases, with 9 bases between. The CDR3 totals 14 residues. In nucleotides, the CDR3 is TGTGCCAGCAGCTTAGACAGGGTCCCCTACGAGCAGTACTTC. Translation: CASSLDRVPYEQYF.

This clone was observed a few times. This rearrangement joins TRBV18 to TRBJ1-6, with TRBD1 identical over 9 bases. This CDR3 spans 14 amino acids. CDR1 and CDR2 from the germline V gene are KGHSH and LQKENI. V was pared by 6 bases and J by 13 bases, with 10 bases of the junction left unmatched. Here the CDR3 DNA reads TGTGCCAGCTCTCATGACAGGGGGGGTATCCCCCTCCACTTT. This encodes CASSHDRGGIPLHF.

The chain links TRBV6-5 to TRBJ1-2, with TRBD1 matching over 9 bases. CDR3 length: 12 amino acids. J gave up 5 bases and V 8 bases, and 3 bases lay outside the gene matches. Germline CDR1 reads MNHEY; CDR2 reads SVGAGI. The CDR3: CASGDRDYGYTF. The CDR3 DNA is TGTGCCAGCGGGGACAGGGATTATGGCTACACCTTC.

This sequence joins TRBV5-4 and TRBJ2-1; 9 bases are a match to TRBD2. Germline CDR1 is SGHNT and CDR2 is YYREEE (reference sequence). The CDR3 is made up of 17 amino acids. Unmatched junction bases numbered 11, after V lost 7 bases and J lost 0 bases. The CDR3 coding sequence is TGTGCCAGCCTAGCCCCCAATAGCGGGAGCTCCTACAATGAGCAGTTCTTC. This translates into CASLAPNSGSSYNEQFF.

The chain employs TRBV5-1 and TRBJ2-2, with D maybe TRBD2 (7 bases). CDR3 length: 16 residues. From germline, CDR1 is SGHRS and CDR2 YFSETQ. The V end was cut by 3 bases, the J end by 6 bases, with 18 bases between. This CDR3 reads CASSWGGGFPPGELFF. Written as DNA, the CDR3 is TGCGCCAGCAGCTGGGGGGGCGGGTTCCCCCCCGGGGAGCTGTTTTTT.